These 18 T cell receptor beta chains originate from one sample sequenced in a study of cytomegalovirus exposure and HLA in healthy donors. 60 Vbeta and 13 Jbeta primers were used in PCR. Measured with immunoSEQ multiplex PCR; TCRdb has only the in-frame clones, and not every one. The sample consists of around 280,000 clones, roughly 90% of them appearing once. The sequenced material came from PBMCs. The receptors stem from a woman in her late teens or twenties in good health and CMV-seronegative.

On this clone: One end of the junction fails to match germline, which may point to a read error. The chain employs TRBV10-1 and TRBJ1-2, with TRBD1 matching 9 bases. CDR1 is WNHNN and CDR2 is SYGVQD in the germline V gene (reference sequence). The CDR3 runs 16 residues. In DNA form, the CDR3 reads TGCGTCAGCAGTGAGACTATGACAGGGGGACTAGATGGCTACACCTTC. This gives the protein CVSSETMTGGLDGYTF.

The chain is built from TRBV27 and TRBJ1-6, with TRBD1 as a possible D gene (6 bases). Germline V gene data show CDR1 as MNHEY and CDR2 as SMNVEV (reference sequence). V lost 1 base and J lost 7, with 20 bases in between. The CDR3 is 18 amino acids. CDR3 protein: CASSLWQGTGIVNSPLHF. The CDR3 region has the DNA TGTGCCAGCAGTTTATGGCAGGGGACGGGGATAGTGAATTCACCCCTCCACTTT.

Here the CDR3 DNA reads TGTGCCAGCAGCTTAGTGGGAGGGCAAACCTACGAGCAGTACTTC. Translation gives CASSLVGGQTYEQYF. The rearrangement joins TRBV7-9 to TRBJ2-7; 7 bases match TRBD2. This CDR3 region has 15 residues. Looked up from germline, CDR1 is SEHNR and CDR2 is FQNEAQ (reference sequence). V trimming: 1 base; J trimming: 2 bases; junction bases outside the gene matches: 5.

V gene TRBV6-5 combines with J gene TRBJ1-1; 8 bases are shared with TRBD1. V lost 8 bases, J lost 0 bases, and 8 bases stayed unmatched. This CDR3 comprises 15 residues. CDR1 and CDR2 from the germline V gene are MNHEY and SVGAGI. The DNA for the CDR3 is TGTGCCAGCGTACGAGGACAGGGTTTGAACACTGAAGCTTTCTTT. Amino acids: CASVRGQGLNTEAFF.

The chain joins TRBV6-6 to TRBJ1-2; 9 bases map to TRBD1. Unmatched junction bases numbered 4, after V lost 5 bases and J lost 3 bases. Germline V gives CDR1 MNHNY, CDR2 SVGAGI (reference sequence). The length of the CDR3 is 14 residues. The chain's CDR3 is CASSRTGEYYGYTF. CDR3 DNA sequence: TGTGCCAGCAGTCGGACAGGGGAATACTATGGCTACACCTTC.

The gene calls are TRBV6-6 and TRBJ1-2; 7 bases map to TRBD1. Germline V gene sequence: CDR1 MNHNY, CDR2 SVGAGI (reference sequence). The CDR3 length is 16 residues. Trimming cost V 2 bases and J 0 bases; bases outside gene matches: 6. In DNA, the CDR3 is TGTGCCAGCAGTTACGGAGGGACAGCAGCTAACTATGGCTACACCTTC. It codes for CASSYGGTAANYGYTF.

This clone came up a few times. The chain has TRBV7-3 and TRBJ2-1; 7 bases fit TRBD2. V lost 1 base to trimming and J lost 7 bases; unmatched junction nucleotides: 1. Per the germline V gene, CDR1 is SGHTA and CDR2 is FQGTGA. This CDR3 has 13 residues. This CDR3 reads CASSLMGGNEQFF. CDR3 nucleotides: TGTGCCAGCAGCTTAATGGGGGGGAATGAGCAGTTCTTC.

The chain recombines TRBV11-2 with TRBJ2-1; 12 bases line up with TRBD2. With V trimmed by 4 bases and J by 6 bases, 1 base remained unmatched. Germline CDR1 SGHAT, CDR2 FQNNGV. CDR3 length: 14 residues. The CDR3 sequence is CASSSSGGANEQFF. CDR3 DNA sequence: TGTGCCAGCAGCTCTAGCGGGGGGGCCAATGAGCAGTTCTTC.

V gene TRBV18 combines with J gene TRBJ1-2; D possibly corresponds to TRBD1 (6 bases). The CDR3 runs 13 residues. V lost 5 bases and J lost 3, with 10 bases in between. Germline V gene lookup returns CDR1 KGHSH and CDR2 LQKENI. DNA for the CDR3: TGTGCCAGCTCATCCGGACAGTACTATGGCTACACCTTC. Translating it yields CASSSGQYYGYTF.

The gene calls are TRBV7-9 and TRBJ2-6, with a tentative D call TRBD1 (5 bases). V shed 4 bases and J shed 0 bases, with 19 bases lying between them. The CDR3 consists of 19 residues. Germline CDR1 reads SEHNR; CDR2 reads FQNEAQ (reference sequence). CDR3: CASSSPAQGSGSGANVLTF. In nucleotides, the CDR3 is TGTGCCAGCAGCTCGCCGGCCCAGGGTTCGGGCTCTGGGGCCAACGTCCTGACTTTC. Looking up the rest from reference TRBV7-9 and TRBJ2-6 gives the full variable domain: DTGVSQNPRHKITKRGQNVTFRCDPISEHNRLYWYRQTLGQGPEFLTYFQNEAQLEKSRLLSDRFSAERPKGSFSTLEIQRTEQGDSAMYLCASSSPAQGSGSGANVLTFGAGSRLTVL.

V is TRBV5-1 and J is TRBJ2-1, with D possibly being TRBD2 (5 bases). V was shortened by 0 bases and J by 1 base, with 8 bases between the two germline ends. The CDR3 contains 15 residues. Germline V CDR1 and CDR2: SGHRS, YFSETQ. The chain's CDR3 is CASSLGGYSYNEQFF. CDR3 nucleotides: TGCGCCAGCAGCTTGGGCGGGTATTCCTACAATGAGCAGTTCTTC.

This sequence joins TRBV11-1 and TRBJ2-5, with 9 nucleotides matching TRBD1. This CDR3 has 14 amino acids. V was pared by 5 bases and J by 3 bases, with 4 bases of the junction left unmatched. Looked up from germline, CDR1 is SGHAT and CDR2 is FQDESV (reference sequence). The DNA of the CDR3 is TGTGCCAGCAGCCCGGGACAGGGAAAAGAGACCCAGTACTTC. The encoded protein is CASSPGQGKETQYF.

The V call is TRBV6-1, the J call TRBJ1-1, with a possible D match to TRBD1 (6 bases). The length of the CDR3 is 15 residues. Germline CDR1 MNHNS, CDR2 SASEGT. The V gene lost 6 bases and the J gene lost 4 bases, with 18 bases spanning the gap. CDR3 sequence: CASRGRQAGITEAFF. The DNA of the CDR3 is TGTGCCAGCAGGGGCCGACAGGCAGGAATCACTGAAGCTTTCTTT.

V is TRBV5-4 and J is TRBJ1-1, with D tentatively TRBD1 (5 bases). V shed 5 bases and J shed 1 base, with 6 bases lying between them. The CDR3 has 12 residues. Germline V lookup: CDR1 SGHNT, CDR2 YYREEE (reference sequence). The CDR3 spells CASRGGNTEAFF. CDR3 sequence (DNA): TGTGCCAGCAGGGGGGGGAACACTGAAGCTTTCTTT.

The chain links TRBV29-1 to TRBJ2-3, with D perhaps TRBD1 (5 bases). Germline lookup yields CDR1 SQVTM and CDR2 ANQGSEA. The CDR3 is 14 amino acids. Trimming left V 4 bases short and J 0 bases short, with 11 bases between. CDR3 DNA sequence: TGCAGCGTTGGCCCGACAGCTAGCACAGATACGCAGTATTTT. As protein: CSVGPTASTDTQYF.

The CDR3, as DNA: TGTGCCAGCAGCGTAGGGGGGGTTGAGCCCCAGCATTTT. Translated: CASSVGGVEPQHF. The chain has TRBV9 and TRBJ1-5; possibly TRBD1 for D (5 bases). This CDR3 has 13 amino acids. CDR1 SGDLS and CDR2 YYNGEE come from the germline V gene. The V gene lost 0 bases and the J gene lost 8 bases, with 9 bases spanning the gap.

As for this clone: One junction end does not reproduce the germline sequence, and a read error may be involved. Here the CDR3 reads CASSESLSGRVGF. CDR3 in DNA: TGCGCCAGCAGTGAGTCTTTATCTGGCAGGGTAGGTTTT. The genes are TRBV10-2 and TRBJ1-5, with D perhaps matching TRBD1 (5 bases). The CDR3 covers 13 residues. Germline assignment: CDR1 WSHSY and CDR2 SAAADI.

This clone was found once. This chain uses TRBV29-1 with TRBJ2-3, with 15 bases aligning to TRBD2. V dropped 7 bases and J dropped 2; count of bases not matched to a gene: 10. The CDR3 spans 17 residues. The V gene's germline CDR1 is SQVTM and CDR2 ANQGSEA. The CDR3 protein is CSAPGLAGGGNTDTQYF. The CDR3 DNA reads TGCAGCGCTCCGGGACTAGCGGGGGGTGGCAACACAGATACGCAGTATTTT.